The 9 T cell receptor beta chains in this list originate from one sample, sequenced in a study of T cell responses to AZD1222 COVID-19 vaccine. The protocol was immunoSEQ multiplex PCR, while the TCRdb copy is restricted to in-frame clones and leaves out a portion. This sample carries more than 95,000 clones, 75% to 90% of them seen once, and the ten largest clones take 6.5% to 7.5%. This material consisted of peripheral blood, taken 28 days after the second AZD1222 dose. The receptors come from an adult who received the AZD1222 COVID-19 vaccine.

This clone was counted a single time. DNA of the CDR3: TGTGCCAGTAGCCCTCATGGAAGGTACAATGAGCAGTTCTTC. Residues: CASSPHGRYNEQFF. This sequence joins TRBV19 and TRBJ2-1; D ambiguous. Germline CDR1 and CDR2: LNHDA and SQIVND (reference sequence). The CDR3 extends over 14 amino acids. The germline V and J ends were trimmed by 6 bases and 4 bases, with 13 bases remaining between them.

This clone was observed a single time. The rearrangement uses TRBV9 and TRBJ1-4; perhaps TRBD1 as D (6 bases). V was trimmed by 2 bases and J by 4 bases, leaving 15 bases between them. CDR1 SGDLS and CDR2 YYNGEE come from the germline V gene. The CDR3 runs to 16 residues. CDR3 in DNA: TGTGCCAGCAGCGTGGGCAGGGGCCTTCGTAATGAAAAACTGTTTTTT. Encoded protein: CASSVGRGLRNEKLFF.

The chain is built from TRBV12-5 and TRBJ1-3, with D perhaps matching TRBD1 (5 bases). CDR1 and CDR2 (germline): LGHNT, FRNRAP. Trimming shortened V by 0 bases and J by 4 bases, and 13 bases separated the two germline ends. This CDR3 has 16 amino acids. This chain's CDR3 is CASGLVLGREGNTIYF. CDR3 coding DNA: TGTGCTAGTGGTTTGGTACTGGGCAGGGAGGGAAACACCATATATTTT.

This clone was counted once. The V call is TRBV6-5, the J call TRBJ2-1; 9 bases map to TRBD2. Germline V gene data show CDR1 as MNHEY and CDR2 as SVGAGI. With V trimmed by 7 bases and J by 7 bases, 8 bases remained unmatched. The CDR3 is 14 residues long. CDR3 sequence: CASIAGGPPNEQFF. DNA of the CDR3: TGTGCCAGCATTGCGGGAGGGCCTCCAAATGAGCAGTTCTTC.

V usage is TRBV11-2 and J usage is TRBJ1-5; D call uncertain. This CDR3 has 13 residues. The germline V gene has CDR1 SGHAT and CDR2 FQNNGV. The V gene lost 0 bases and the J gene lost 4 bases, with 4 bases spanning the gap. CDR3: CASSLEVNQPQHF. CDR3 coding DNA: TGTGCCAGCAGCTTAGAGGTTAATCAGCCCCAGCATTTT.

The CDR3 is CASSSRDSSVYTQYF. Here the CDR3 DNA reads TGTGCCAGTAGTAGCCGGGACTCGTCTGTGTATACGCAGTATTTT. The rearrangement joins TRBV19 to TRBJ2-3, with D perhaps matching TRBD2 (6 bases). With 4 bases removed from V and 7 bases from J, the gap between germline ends came to 18 bases. This CDR3 region has 15 residues. Germline-derived CDR1 and CDR2 are LNHDA and SQIVND (reference sequence).

The CDR3 DNA follows: TGTGCCAGCAGCCCACTCATAGGCCGGGACAGCGTGGGGGAGACCCAGTACTTC. Translating gives CASSPLIGRDSVGETQYF. The chain joins TRBV2 to TRBJ2-5; TRBD1 agrees at 7 bases. V lost 6 bases, J lost 5 bases, and 21 bases stayed unmatched. The CDR3 has 18 amino acids. Germline lookup yields CDR1 SNHLY and CDR2 FYNNEI.

The chain has TRBV18 and TRBJ2-5, with TRBD2 as a possible D gene (6 bases). The germline gives CDR1 KGHSH, CDR2 LQKENI. V gave up 1 base and J gave up 3 bases, with 9 bases separating them. This CDR3 spans 14 amino acids. CDR3 residues: CASSPLGGKETQYF. The CDR3 nucleotides read TGTGCCAGCTCACCACTTGGGGGGAAAGAGACCCAGTACTTC.

The chain is built from TRBV5-6 and TRBJ2-3; D is unclear. The CDR3 runs 16 residues. Germline V lookup: CDR1 SGHDT, CDR2 YYEEEE. V was trimmed by 5 bases and J by 0 bases, leaving 16 bases between them. In nucleotides, the CDR3 is TGTGCCAGCAGTAGCTCGCGGACCTTGAGCACAGATACGCAGTATTTT. Amino acids: CASSSSRTLSTDTQYF. The variable domain in full, with the rest retrieved from reference TRBV5-6 and TRBJ2-3, is DAGVTQSPTHLIKTRGQQVTLRCSPKSGHDTVSWYQQALGQGPQFIFQYYEEEERQRGNFPDRFSGHQFPNYSSELNVNALLLGDSALYLCASSSSRTLSTDTQYFGPGTRLTVL.